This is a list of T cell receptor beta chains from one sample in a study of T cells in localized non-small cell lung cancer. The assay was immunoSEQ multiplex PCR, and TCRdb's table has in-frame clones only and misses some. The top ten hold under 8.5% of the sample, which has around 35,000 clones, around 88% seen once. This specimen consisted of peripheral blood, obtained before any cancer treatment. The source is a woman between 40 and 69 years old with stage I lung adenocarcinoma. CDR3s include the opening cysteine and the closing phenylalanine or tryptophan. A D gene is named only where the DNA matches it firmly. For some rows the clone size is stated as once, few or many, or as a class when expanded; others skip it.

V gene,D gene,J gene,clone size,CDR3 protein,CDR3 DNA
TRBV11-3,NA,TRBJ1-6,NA,CASSYGTGSRNSPLHF,TGTGCCAGCAGCTATGGGACCGGGTCTCGAAATTCACCCCTCCACTTT
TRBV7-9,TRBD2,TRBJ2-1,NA,CASSRTSGGLNEQFF,TGTGCCAGCAGCCGGACTAGCGGGGGCCTTAATGAGCAGTTCTTC
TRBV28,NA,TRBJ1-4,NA,CASSILGGRQKLFF,TGTGCCAGCAGTATCCTGGGGGGGAGACAAAAACTGTTTTTT
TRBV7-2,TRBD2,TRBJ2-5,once,CASSLLGLARETQYF,TGTGCCAGCAGCTTATTAGGACTAGCGAGGGAGACCCAGTACTTC
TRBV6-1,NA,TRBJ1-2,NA,CASSEFAGNYGYTF,TGTGCCAGCAGTGAATTTGCGGGTAACTATGGCTACACCTTC
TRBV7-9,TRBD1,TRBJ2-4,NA,CASRPRGPDRGQGGNIQYF,TGTGCCAGCAGGCCCAGGGGACCGGACAGGGGGCAAGGAGGAAACATTCAGTACTTC
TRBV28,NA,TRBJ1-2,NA,CASRVGPRDGYTF,TGTGCCAGCAGGGTGGGACCCCGCGATGGCTACACCTTC
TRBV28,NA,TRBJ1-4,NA,CASSARREKLFF,TGTGCCAGCAGCGCAAGGCGAGAAAAACTGTTTTTT
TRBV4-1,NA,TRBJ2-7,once,CASSHLTGRREQYF,TGCGCCAGCAGCCATTTGACCGGCCGTCGAGAGCAGTACTTC
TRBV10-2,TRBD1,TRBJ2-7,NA,CASSKVQGGGYEQYF,TGCGCCAGCAGTAAGGTACAGGGGGGCGGATACGAGCAGTACTTC
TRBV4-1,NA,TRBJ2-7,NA,CASSQDGGYEQYF,TGCGCCAGCAGCCAAGATGGAGGCTACGAGCAGTACTTC
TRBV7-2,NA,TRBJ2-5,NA,CASSLVGAETQYF,TGTGCCAGCAGCTTAGTTGGGGCAGAGACCCAGTACTTC
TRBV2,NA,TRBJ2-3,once,CASTKSDTQYF,TGTGCCAGCACAAAGTCAGATACGCAGTATTTT
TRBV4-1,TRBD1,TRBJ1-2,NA,CASSLTIIRDREGYTF,TGCGCCAGCAGCCTGACCATTATCCGGGACAGGGAGGGCTACACCTTC
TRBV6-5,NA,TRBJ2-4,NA,CASSYGKGRLKNIQYF,TGTGCCAGCAGTTACGGTAAAGGCAGACTTAAAAACATTCAGTACTTC
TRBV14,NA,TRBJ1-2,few,CASSQDRTGSYGYTF,TGTGCCAGCAGCCAAGATAGAACAGGGAGTTATGGCTACACCTTC
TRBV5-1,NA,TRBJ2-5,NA,CASSLGSNNYQETQYF,TGCGCCAGCAGCTTGGGCTCTAACAATTACCAAGAGACCCAGTACTTC
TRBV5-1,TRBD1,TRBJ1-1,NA,CASSLEGAGTEAFF,TGCGCCAGCAGCTTGGAGGGGGCTGGCACTGAAGCTTTCTTT
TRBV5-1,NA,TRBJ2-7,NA,CASSTQGFKRYEQYF,TGCGCCAGCAGTACCCAGGGTTTCAAACGCTACGAGCAGTACTTC
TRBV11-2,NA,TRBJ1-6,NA,CASSPGPSTYNSPLHF,TGTGCCAGCAGCCCGGGACCGTCCACCTATAATTCACCCCTCCACTTT
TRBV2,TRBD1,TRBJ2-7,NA,CASKPGQGYEQYF,TGTGCCAGCAAGCCCGGACAGGGCTACGAGCAGTACTTC
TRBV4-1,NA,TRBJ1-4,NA,CASSQLFTTHGLTNEKLFF,TGCGCCAGCAGCCAACTCTTTACAACGCACGGACTAACTAATGAAAAACTGTTTTTT
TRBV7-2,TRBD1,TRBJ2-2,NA,CASRLDRSNTGELFF,TGTGCCAGCAGATTGGACAGGTCGAACACCGGGGAGCTGTTTTTT
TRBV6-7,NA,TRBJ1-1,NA,CASSYSKFGGNTEAFF,TGTGCCAGCAGTTACTCGAAGTTTGGGGGGAACACTGAAGCTTTCTTT
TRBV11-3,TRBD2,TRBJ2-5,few,CASSSSGGAETQYF,TGTGCCAGCAGCTCGAGCGGGGGGGCGGAGACCCAGTACTTC
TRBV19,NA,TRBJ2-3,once,CASSTPRGADTQYF,TGTGCCAGTAGTACTCCCCGCGGGGCAGATACGCAGTATTTT
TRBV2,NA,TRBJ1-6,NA,CATYRDTVSPLHF,TGTGCCACCTACCGGGACACCGTGTCACCCCTCCACTTT
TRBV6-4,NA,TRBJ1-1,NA,CASGRDTVNTEAFF,TGTGCCAGCGGCCGGGACACAGTGAACACTGAAGCTTTCTTT
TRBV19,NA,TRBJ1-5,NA,CASSPRRGGDQPQHF,TGTGCCAGTAGTCCCCGAAGGGGGGGGGACCAGCCCCAGCATTTT
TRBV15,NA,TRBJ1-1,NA,CATSRDYGGNTEAFF,TGTGCCACCAGCAGGGATTACGGCGGGAACACTGAAGCTTTCTTT